The 23 T cell receptor beta chains given below trace back to one sample, sequenced in a study of blood T cell repertoires in COVID-19. Assay: immunoSEQ multiplex PCR; the TCRdb copy retains only in-frame clones and omits some. The data contain around 64,000 clones, about nine tenths of them singletons. Input material: peripheral blood. These receptors all come from a woman younger than 35 with acute or convalescent COVID-19.

The chain carries TRBV19 and TRBJ1-5; possibly TRBD1 for D (5 bases). Germline loops: CDR1 LNHDA, CDR2 SQIVND (reference sequence). Trimming took 7 bases from V and 1 from J, leaving 11 bases between them. This CDR3 is built from 14 residues. CDR3 in amino acids: CASKDRASNQPQHF. CDR3 nucleotides: TGTGCCAGTAAAGACAGAGCAAGCAATCAGCCCCAGCATTTT.

This rearrangement joins TRBV24-1 to TRBJ2-3, with unresolved D. The V and J ends lost 4 bases and 5 bases respectively, with 6 bases between them. Germline CDR1 is KGHDR and CDR2 is SFDVKD. This CDR3 is 12 amino acids long. CDR3 in amino acids: CATSDPGDTQYF. The CDR3 bases are TGTGCCACCAGTGACCCCGGAGATACGCAGTATTTT.

This clone occurred once. The gene calls are TRBV5-6 and TRBJ2-2, with D maybe TRBD2 (6 bases). This CDR3 is built from 16 residues. V was cut by 4 bases and J by 3 bases, with 16 bases left in between. The germline V gene has CDR1 SGHDT and CDR2 YYEEEE. In nucleotides, the CDR3 is TGTGCCAGCAGCCTGACCACCGGGACTTACACCGGGGAGCTGTTTTTT. Protein sequence: CASSLTTGTYTGELFF.

V is TRBV3-1 (or the pseudogene TRBV3-2) and J is TRBJ1-2; D might be TRBD1 (5 bases). This CDR3 is built from 17 residues. Germline-derived CDR1 and CDR2 are LGHDT and YNNKEL (reference sequence). V lost 1 base and J lost 6, with 21 bases in between. CDR3: CASSQGGGEGINNGYTF. Here the CDR3 DNA reads TGTGCCAGCAGCCAAGGTGGGGGGGAGGGGATAAACAATGGCTACACCTTC.

The chain links TRBV5-6 to TRBJ1-1; 8 bases agree with TRBD1. The CDR3 contains 14 residues. V was pared by 3 bases and J by 0 bases, with 1 base of the junction left unmatched. Looked up from germline, CDR1 is SGHDT and CDR2 is YYEEEE. The DNA of the CDR3 is TGTGCCAGCAGCTGGGGACAGGTGAACACTGAAGCTTTCTTT. Translating it yields CASSWGQVNTEAFF.

V usage is TRBV11-2 and J usage is TRBJ2-2; 8 nucleotides agree with TRBD2. CDR1 and CDR2 from the germline V gene are SGHAT and FQNNGV. The CDR3 is made up of 16 amino acids. With V trimmed by 3 bases and J by 7 bases, 10 bases remained unmatched. The CDR3 sequence is CASSLDAGGIGGELFF. In DNA form, the CDR3 reads TGTGCCAGCAGCTTGGATGCGGGAGGAATAGGCGGGGAGCTGTTTTTT. Based on the CDR3 plus reference TRBV11-2 and TRBJ2-2, the full variable domain is EAGVAQSPRYKIIEKRQSVAFWCNPISGHATLYWYQQILGQGPKLLIQFQNNGVVDDSQLPKDRFSAERLKGVDSTLKIQPAKLEDSAVYLCASSLDAGGIGGELFFGEGSRLTVL.

This rearrangement joins TRBV19 to TRBJ1-5; perhaps TRBD1 as D (5 bases). CDR1 LNHDA and CDR2 SQIVND come from the germline V gene (reference sequence). Between the trimmed V and J ends, which lost 6 bases and 5 bases, there was a span of 11 bases. This CDR3 is 13 amino acids long. CDR3 loop: CASRVDSDQPQHF. The CDR3 DNA reads TGTGCCAGTAGGGTCGACAGTGATCAGCCCCAGCATTTT. Combining the CDR3 with reference TRBV19 and TRBJ1-5 gives the whole variable domain DGGITQSPKYLFRKEGQNVTLSCEQNLNHDAMYWYRQDPGQGLRLIYYSQIVNDFQKGDIAEGYSVSREKKESFPLTVTSAQKNPTAFYLCASRVDSDQPQHFGDGTRLSIL.

The count of this clone is one. The gene calls are TRBV4-1 and TRBJ2-1; tentative D call: TRBD2 (6 bases). CDR3 length equals 18 residues. With 3 bases removed from V and 0 bases from J, the gap between germline ends came to 18 bases. Germline V gene data show CDR1 as MGHRA and CDR2 as YSYEKL. The CDR3 sequence is CASSHETQRGSSYNEQFF. The CDR3 nucleotides read TGCGCCAGCAGCCATGAAACCCAACGGGGGAGCTCCTACAATGAGCAGTTCTTC.

The CDR3 DNA reads TGTGCCAGCAGCGGGGGGCGGGAGGCTGCCTACGAGCAGTACTTC. Protein: CASSGGREAAYEQYF. The rearrangement uses TRBV7-2 and TRBJ2-7; 8 nucleotides line up with TRBD2. The CDR3 totals 15 residues. The germline CDR1 and CDR2 sequences are SGHTA and FQGNSA. Trimming took 5 bases from V and 2 from J; bases not matched to a gene: 8.

The chain links TRBV6-5 to TRBJ2-1, with TRBD2 identical over 9 bases. Germline V gene lookup returns CDR1 MNHEY and CDR2 SVGAGI. The CDR3 sequence is 14 residues long. With V trimmed by 5 bases and J by 10 bases, 9 bases remained unmatched. CDR3 sequence (DNA): TGTGCCAGCAGTCCCGGGACTAGCAGGAGAGAGCAGTTCTTC. Its translation is CASSPGTSRREQFF.

The V gene is TRBV29-1, the J gene TRBJ2-1, with no clear D. The germline V and J ends were trimmed by 5 bases and 1 base, with 18 bases remaining between them. Per the germline V gene, CDR1 is SQVTM and CDR2 is ANQGSEA. The CDR3 extends over 16 amino acids. The CDR3 here is CSVTHLAGTSYNEQFF. The CDR3 region has the DNA TGCAGCGTTACCCACTTGGCAGGCACTTCCTACAATGAGCAGTTCTTC.

A note on this clone: The junction departs from the called germline gene at one end, perhaps through a read error. The rearrangement links TRBV5-1 to TRBJ1-1; D possibly corresponds to TRBD1 (6 bases). Germline CDR1 reads SGHRS; CDR2 reads YFSETQ. The CDR3 consists of 13 residues. CDR3: CASSPDRPWDRIF. The CDR3 region has the DNA TGCGCCAGCAGCCCAGACAGGCCCTGGGATAGGATCTTT.

Written as DNA, the CDR3 is TGTGCCAGCAGCCAAGCGGGAGGCCACACAGATACGCAGTATTTT. Its protein product is CASSQAGGHTDTQYF. The chain carries TRBV4-2 and TRBJ2-3; 7 nucleotides line up with TRBD2. CDR3 length: 15 residues. The V and J ends lost 1 base and 2 bases, in that order; junction bases with no gene match: 3. Looked up from germline, CDR1 is LGHNA and CDR2 is YNFKEQ.

This clone was detected only a few times. The chain combines TRBV6-5 with TRBJ2-7; D is possibly TRBD2 (6 bases). V lost 6 bases and J lost 3, with 15 bases in between. This CDR3 contains 14 residues. Germline CDR1 reads MNHEY; CDR2 reads SVGAGI. The CDR3 sequence is CASREGLLVYEQYF. As DNA, the CDR3 is TGTGCCAGCAGAGAGGGACTCCTCGTCTACGAGCAGTACTTC.

V is TRBV4-3 and J is TRBJ2-2; D gene unclear. V lost 1 base and J lost 2, with 14 bases in between. CDR1 is LGHNA, CDR2 YSLEER, per germline. CDR3 size: 17 residues. CDR3 DNA sequence: TGCGCCAGCAGCCAAGCGATAAATGCCCTAAACACCGGGGAGCTGTTTTTT. Its protein product is CASSQAINALNTGELFF.

V usage is TRBV12-3 or TRBV12-4 and J usage is TRBJ2-3; D perhaps matches TRBD2 (5 bases). The length of the CDR3 is 13 residues. Deletions cut 5 bases from V and 8 bases from J, with 14 bases between. CDR3 sequence reads: CASSTNLGGTQYF. In nucleotides, the CDR3 is TGTGCCAGCAGTACGAATCTCGGAGGTACGCAGTATTTT.

The CDR3 region is CASTSGSYNEQFF. CDR3 bases: TGTGCCAGCACTAGCGGTTCCTACAATGAGCAGTTCTTC. The chain carries TRBV2 and TRBJ2-1; 7 bases are shared with TRBD2. V was clipped by 7 bases and J by 1 base; unmatched bases: 1. The CDR3 runs to 13 residues. Germline V gene lookup returns CDR1 SNHLY and CDR2 FYNNEI.

The V call is TRBV7-2, the J call TRBJ1-1; a possible D gene is TRBD1 (6 bases). The CDR3 covers 12 residues. Germline CDR1 reads SGHTA; CDR2 reads FQGNSA. V was pared by 0 bases and J by 13 bases, with 12 bases between. The CDR3 DNA reads TGTGCCAGCAGCTTAGCTGGATCACAGGGTTTCTTT. It encodes CASSLAGSQGFF.

The chain carries TRBV6-2 or TRBV6-3 and TRBJ2-3; 9 bases align to TRBD2. This CDR3 is built from 18 residues. Trimming cost V 0 bases and J 2 bases; bases outside gene matches: 9. The V gene's germline CDR1 is MNHEY and CDR2 SVGEGT. CDR3 bases: TGTGCCAGCAGTTACTCGATCTTGGTAGCGGGAGACACAGATACGCAGTATTTT. It yields the protein CASSYSILVAGDTDTQYF.

DNA of the CDR3: TGCGCCAGCAGCCAAGAGGTAGCGGGAGTAACCACCGGGGAGCTGTTTTTT. Translation: CASSQEVAGVTTGELFF. V gene TRBV4-3 combines with J gene TRBJ2-2, with 9 nucleotides matching TRBD2. Germline V lookup: CDR1 LGHNA, CDR2 YSLEER. This CDR3 spans 17 amino acids. V was pared by 0 bases and J by 4 bases, with 6 bases of the junction left unmatched.

The rearrangement links TRBV10-3 to TRBJ2-2; the D gene is possibly TRBD2 (7 bases). V gave up 5 bases and J gave up 4 bases, with 17 bases separating them. The germline V gene encodes CDR1 ENHRY and CDR2 SYGVKD. This CDR3 contains 16 residues. As DNA, the CDR3 is TGTGCCATCAGTCCGAACGCGGGGGCCGGCACCGGGGAGCTGTTTTTT. It is translated as CAISPNAGAGTGELFF.

The rearrangement links TRBV19 to TRBJ2-7; 7 nucleotides agree with TRBD1. J gave up 5 bases and V 6 bases, and 10 bases lay outside the gene matches. This CDR3 is 14 amino acids long. CDR1 is LNHDA and CDR2 is SQIVND in the germline V gene (reference sequence). CDR3 DNA: TGTGCCAGTAGCCGGGGCAGGGACAGCAACGAGCAGTACTTC. Translated: CASSRGRDSNEQYF.

There are a few counts of this clone. V gene TRBV10-3 combines with J gene TRBJ1-5, with TRBD1 as a possible D gene (6 bases). The CDR3 has 16 residues. V shed 5 bases and J shed 10 bases, with 24 bases lying between them. Germline CDR1 is ENHRY and CDR2 is SYGVKD. The CDR3 sequence: CAISTGTPGDLRPQHF. The CDR3 DNA reads TGTGCCATCAGTACAGGGACACCCGGGGATTTAAGACCCCAGCATTTT.